This is a list of T cell receptor beta chains from one sample in a study of cytomegalovirus exposure and HLA in healthy donors. TCRdb's copy holds only in-frame clones and misses some; the assay was immunoSEQ multiplex PCR. The data show about 120,000 clones, 75% to 90% seen once. The sequencing sample was made of PBMCs. All receptors come from a young man in good health and CMV-seronegative. CDR3s include the opening cysteine and the closing phenylalanine or tryptophan. A D gene is named only where the DNA matches it firmly. Expanded clones are given a class, and other clones once, few, many or no size at all.

d_gene	abundance	j_gene	v_gene	CDR3aa	CDR3nt
TRBD1	NA	TRBJ2-1	TRBV25-1	CASSEGTGVYNEQFF	TGTGCCAGCAGTGAAGGGACAGGGGTTTACAATGAGCAGTTCTTC
TRBD2	once	TRBJ2-2	TRBV11-3	CASSQGGVFNTGELFF	TGTGCCAGCAGCCAGGGAGGGGTCTTTAACACCGGGGAGCTGTTTTTT
NA	NA	TRBJ2-1	TRBV6-6	CASSYPLGGFRDEQFF	TGTGCCAGCAGTTACCCTCTGGGGGGATTTAGGGATGAGCAGTTCTTC
TRBD1	NA	TRBJ2-6	TRBV30	CAWDRGAGANGLTF	TGTGCCTGGGACAGGGGGGCTGGGGCCAACGGCCTGACTTTC
NA	NA	TRBJ1-4	TRBV6-5	CASRGGLSNEKLFF	TGTGCCAGCAGGGGTGGGCTGTCTAATGAAAAACTGTTTTTT
NA	once	TRBJ2-5	TRBV4-3	CASSQDPRETQYF	TGCGCCAGCAGCCAAGATCCTCGGGAGACCCAGTACTTC
TRBD1	NA	TRBJ2-2	TRBV5-1	CASSLATPGQGNSGTGELFF	TGCGCCAGCAGCTTGGCCACACCGGGACAGGGGAACTCGGGCACCGGGGAGCTGTTTTTT
NA	NA	TRBJ2-7	TRBV5-6	CASSPVGQTSYEQYF	TGTGCCAGCAGCCCGGTCGGACAGACTTCCTACGAGCAGTACTTC
TRBD1	few	TRBJ1-5	TRBV6-1	CASSEAGQQNQPQHF	TGTGCCAGCAGTGAAGCGGGACAGCAGAATCAGCCCCAGCATTTT
NA	NA	TRBJ2-3	TRBV18	CASSRGGAGTDTQYF	TGTGCCAGCTCACGCGGCGGGGCAGGCACAGATACGCAGTATTTT
NA	NA	TRBJ1-4	TRBV4-1	CASSQGLRRGVIANEKLFF	TGCGCCAGCAGCCAAGGCCTTCGGCGGGGGGTGATCGCTAATGAAAAACTGTTTTTT
TRBD1	NA	TRBJ1-2	TRBV7-8	CASSPRQGAFGGYTF	TGTGCCAGCAGCCCCAGACAGGGGGCCTTTGGTGGCTACACCTTC
NA	NA	TRBJ1-5	TRBV15	CATSRGKAQISNQPQHF	TGTGCCACCAGCAGAGGGAAGGCACAGATTAGCAATCAGCCCCAGCATTTT